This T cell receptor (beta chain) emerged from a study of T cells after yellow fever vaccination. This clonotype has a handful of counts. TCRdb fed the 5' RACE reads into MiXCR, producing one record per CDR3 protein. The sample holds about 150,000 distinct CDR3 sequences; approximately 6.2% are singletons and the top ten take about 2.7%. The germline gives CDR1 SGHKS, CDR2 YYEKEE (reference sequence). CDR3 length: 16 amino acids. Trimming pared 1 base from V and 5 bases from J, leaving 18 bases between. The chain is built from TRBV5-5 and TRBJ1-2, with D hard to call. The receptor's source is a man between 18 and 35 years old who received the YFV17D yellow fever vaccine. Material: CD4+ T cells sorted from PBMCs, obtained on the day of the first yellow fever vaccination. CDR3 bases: TGTGCCAGCAGCTTGCTGGCAGGAGGCTATCAATATGGCTACACCTTC. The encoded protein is CASSLLAGGYQYGYTF.